This TCR beta chain was sequenced in a study of beta chain features in type 1 diabetes (dated by TCRdb to between 2017 and 2018). With regard to the full study: No differences in mean age, gender distribution, total cell number or subset yield were found between patients and healthy donors. Regulatory and stem cell-like memory subsets were isolated from only 8 patients and about eight healthy donors, whereas naive and central memory subsets came from all 28 donors. A total of some 100,000,000 sorted cells were examined across all samples, and a strong correlation was observed between cell number per subset and RNA yield. The study compared the TCRB repertoires of sorted circulating CD4+ T cell subsets in recently diagnosed type 1 diabetes patients with those in matched healthy donors. Beyond this particular receptor, the publication reports: PCR might favor shorter templates, but patient and control samples were amplified and corrected together, so any skew would affect both groups equally. Only small numbers of individuals were included in the HLA sub-analyses, which left unresolved whether HLA type had any influence on TCRB rearrangement. Fewer insertions and more nucleotide deletions at VDJ recombination sites were observed in patients with type 1 diabetes, implying thymic rearrangement abnormalities. The naive, central memory and regulatory TCRB repertoires appeared to resemble one another more closely among patients than among healthy donors. Because cDNA was sequenced instead of genomic DNA, highly expressing activated cells could be over-represented, though the groups showed no difference in activation or CD3 levels. A moderate but significant shortening of TCRB CDR3 length was observed in type 1 diabetes patients in all four CD4+ subsets.

CDR1 SGHNT and CDR2 YYREEE were looked up in the germline V gene (reference sequence). There are 16 amino acids in the CDR3, from cysteine to phenylalanine inclusive. Only the CDR3 DNA is retained, 48 bases long and in frame from the first base. Trimmed from V: 0 bases; trimmed from J: 7 bases; junction bases lacking a gene match: 5. As for this clone: What this receptor recognizes is not known. There are no base qualities to consult, and no much larger clone falls within one base.

All of the isolated RNA was reverse transcribed with the High Capacity cDNA Reverse Transcription Kit, so expressed TCRB transcripts were sequenced. Naive, central memory and regulatory T cell samples underwent deep immunoSEQ sequencing, averaging around 3.9 million total reads per sample. Sorted cells were lysed in RLT buffer, and RNA was extracted using DNase-treated RNeasy Micro or Mini kits according to cell number. To prevent cross-contamination, every cell subset was processed on its own, while patient and healthy donor samples were processed together. The immunoSEQ multiplex PCR was used to amplify TCRB sequences from cDNA, yielding 87-bp fragments that span the CDR3 region. Amplicons were sequenced on the Illumina HiSeq platform. The authors' analysis ran thus. Synthetic template baselines were used to correct PCR bias computationally, reads within Hamming distance 2 were collapsed, and singletons that could not be merged were discarded. Reads were aligned against IMGT so that V, D and J genes, CDR3 length and insertions or deletions at six rearrangement sites could be assigned. Within each subset, clonotype counts were normalized to sorted cell number, after which true diversity and Gini coefficients were computed with the tcR R package. The overlap coefficient, calculated on TCRB nucleotide sequences, was used to quantify repertoire sharing. Out-of-frame TCRB sequences from naive cells were analyzed as a proxy for the pre-selection repertoire. TCRdb's version of the immuneACCESS table is confined to in-frame rearrangements and falls short of the full clone set. An unresolved V gene accounts for under half of the shortfall where checked; the remainder is of unknown origin. D and trimming come from the DNA, and the V and J calls and clone size come from that table. This sample has about 260,000 clones in its table, and about 24% of those were observed once. The leading ten clones occupy about 0.012% of the sample.

Each donor gave one peripheral blood draw, averaging approximately 120 mL, which was collected into heparinised tubes. A BD FACSAria II and a panel including CD45RO, CCR7, CD25, CD127, CD95 and CD27 were used to sort naive, central memory, regulatory and stem cell-like memory CD4+ T cells. Purity was above 98% for every sorted population. PBMCs were isolated immediately by Lymphoprep density gradient centrifugation and stained directly without culture. So that batch effects would be minimized, each experiment stained and sorted samples in pairs, pairing one healthy donor with one patient. The sample comprised naive CD4+ T cells from blood. This sample's cell subset or site label indicates: true naive CD4+ T cells. The rearrangement combines TRBV5-4 with TRBJ2-4; 12 nucleotides in the junction match TRBD1. The clonotype comes from a young woman with type 1 diabetes. The CDR3 protein is CASSLAGQGARNIQYF. The DNA sequence is given as TGTGCCAGCAGCTTGGCGGGACAGGGGGCGCGGAACATTCAGTACTTC. Where the CDR3 stops, the reference TRBV5-4 and TRBJ2-4 genes take over; the full variable domain is ETGVTQSPTHLIKTRGQQVTLRCSSQSGHNTVSWYQQALGQGPQFIFQYYREEENGRGNFPPRFSGLQFPNYSSELNVNALELDDSALYLCASSLAGQGARNIQYFGAGTRLSVL.